The 31 T cell receptor beta chains below all came from one sample that was sequenced in a study of technical replicates of blood from four donors. Using immunoSEQ multiplex PCR, the repertoire was profiled, and TCRdb retains in-frame clones only, with some absent. This table has about 100,000 clones, about 94% appearing once. Sequenced material: T cells isolated from PBMCs. All receptors come from a human donor in good health.

This chain links TRBV10-3 with TRBJ1-1; D uncertain. With 0 bases removed from V and 5 bases from J, the gap between germline ends came to 13 bases. From germline, CDR1 is ENHRY and CDR2 SYGVKD. This CDR3 spans 15 amino acids. This CDR3 is CAISESGSAGTEAFF. CDR3 nucleotides: TGTGCCATCAGTGAGTCGGGTTCGGCGGGTACTGAAGCTTTCTTT.

The chain uses TRBV28 and TRBJ2-2; TRBD1 agrees at 12 bases. This CDR3 spans 18 amino acids. Germline CDR1 and CDR2: MDHEN and SYDVKM. V lost 7 bases to trimming and J lost 4 bases; unmatched junction nucleotides: 13. CDR3 sequence: CASTKGGTGQGATGELFF. In nucleotides, the CDR3 is TGTGCCAGCACCAAGGGAGGTACGGGACAGGGGGCCACCGGGGAGCTGTTTTTT.

The chain uses TRBV7-6 and TRBJ2-7; TRBD2 matches 8 bases. Trimming removed 5 bases from V and 5 bases from J; junction bases left unmatched: 8. Per the germline V gene, CDR1 is SGHVS and CDR2 is FNYEAQ. The CDR3 totals 14 residues. The CDR3 region is CASSLSGMGNEQYF. CDR3 nucleotides: TGTGCCAGCAGCCTTAGCGGGATGGGGAACGAGCAGTACTTC.

The chain has TRBV6-1 and TRBJ1-4; 9 positions agree with TRBD1. The CDR3 is 13 amino acids. The J segment lost 16 bases and the V segment lost 0 bases, leaving 6 bases of the junction unmatched. Germline CDR1 and CDR2: MNHNS and SASEGT. The CDR3 region is CASSEAGDRVWFF. The DNA for the CDR3 is TGTGCCAGCAGTGAAGCAGGGGACAGGGTATGGTTTTTT.

The rearrangement joins TRBV25-1 to TRBJ2-1, with D possibly TRBD2 on 5 matching bases. With 2 bases removed from V and 8 bases from J, the gap between germline ends came to 25 bases. The germline V gene has CDR1 MGHDK and CDR2 SYGVNS. CDR3 length: 18 residues. CDR3 amino acids: CASSEKGLALYEWYEQFF. The CDR3 DNA is TGTGCCAGCAGTGAAAAAGGGTTAGCGCTATACGAGTGGTATGAGCAGTTCTTC.

This clone was detected a few times. V is TRBV30 and J is TRBJ1-1; D not resolved. V lost 3 bases, J lost 7 bases, and 12 bases lay in between. The CDR3 loop spans 12 amino acids. Germline V gene sequence: CDR1 GTSNPN, CDR2 SVGIG (reference sequence). This chain's CDR3 is CAWSPSAGEAFF. The DNA of the CDR3 is TGTGCCTGGAGCCCCTCGGCGGGTGAAGCTTTCTTT.

The chain employs TRBV29-1 and TRBJ2-3; 12 nucleotides align to TRBD2. In germline, CDR1 is SQVTM, CDR2 ANQGSEA. The CDR3 covers 17 residues. Trimming removed 3 bases from V and 4 bases from J; junction bases left unmatched: 11. CDR3 sequence (DNA): TGCAGCGTTGAGTCTAGCGGGAGGGCTAGGCGGCCAGATACGCAGTATTTT. Translation: CSVESSGRARRPDTQYF.

The CDR3 DNA reads as TGTGCCAGCAGTTTATGGGGCGATGGAAACACCATATATTTT. Encoded protein: CASSLWGDGNTIYF. V gene TRBV28 combines with J gene TRBJ1-3; the D is unclear. CDR1 and CDR2 (germline): MDHEN, SYDVKM. This CDR3 is 14 amino acids long. V lost 0 bases to trimming and J lost 3 bases, with 6 bases between them.

The V call is TRBV7-9, the J call TRBJ2-7; D ambiguous. This CDR3 has 13 residues. Trimming cost V 1 base and J 2 bases, with 6 bases left between them. The germline CDR1 and CDR2 sequences are SEHNR and FQNEAQ (reference sequence). The CDR3 DNA follows: TGTGCCAGCAGCTTAGACTCACCCTACGAGCAGTACTTC. Residues: CASSLDSPYEQYF. Filled out from reference TRBV7-9 and TRBJ2-7, the complete variable domain reads DTGVSQNPRHKITKRGQNVTFRCDPISEHNRLYWYRQTLGQGPEFLTYFQNEAQLEKSRLLSDRFSAERPKGSFSTLEIQRTEQGDSAMYLCASSLDSPYEQYFGPGTRLTVT.

This clone was picked up one time. The V call is TRBV30, the J call TRBJ2-1; maybe TRBD2 (5 bases). V was clipped by 1 base and J by 4 bases, with 11 bases between them. Looked up from germline, CDR1 is GTSNPN and CDR2 is SVGIG (reference sequence). This CDR3 is 14 amino acids long. The CDR3 spells CAWSAGSGYNEQFF. CDR3 coding DNA: TGTGCCTGGAGTGCAGGAAGCGGTTACAATGAGCAGTTCTTC.

The chain uses TRBV7-9 and TRBJ1-4; unclear D gene. Germline CDR1 SEHNR, CDR2 FQNEAQ (reference sequence). CDR3 length equals 15 residues. Trimming took off 5 bases at V and 5 bases at J, with 15 bases between the two ends. CDR3 protein: CASSQLPPGNEKLFF. CDR3 in DNA: TGTGCCAGCAGCCAATTACCGCCGGGAAATGAAAAACTGTTTTTT.

The CDR3 protein is CASSEPQVGTDTQYF. The CDR3 DNA reads TGCGCCAGCAGTGAGCCCCAGGTCGGCACAGATACGCAGTATTTT. The V and J genes are TRBV10-1 and TRBJ2-3; D call uncertain. The germline V and J ends were trimmed by 2 bases and 1 base, with 10 bases remaining between them. The CDR3 extends over 15 amino acids. The germline gives CDR1 WNHNN, CDR2 SYGVQD (reference sequence).

The rearrangement uses TRBV30 and TRBJ1-5; 9 bases agree with TRBD1. The CDR3 totals 17 residues. V shed 4 bases, J shed 5 bases, and the junction held 15 bases outside the gene matches. From germline, CDR1 is GTSNPN and CDR2 SVGIG (reference sequence). CDR3 sequence (DNA): TGTGCCTGGACTTCCTCCTGGGCACAGGGGGCCCATCAGCCCCAGCATTTT. It yields the protein CAWTSSWAQGAHQPQHF. Variable domain in full (rest from reference TRBV30 and TRBJ1-5): SQTIHQWPATLVQPVGSPLSLECTVEGTSNPNLYWYRQAAGRGLQLLFYSVGIGQISSEVPQNLSASRPQDRQFILSSKKLLLSDSGFYLCAWTSSWAQGAHQPQHFGDGTRLSIL.

This rearrangement joins TRBV6-5 to TRBJ2-7, with 7 bases matching TRBD2. The V gene end was trimmed by 5 bases and the J gene end by 1 base; junction bases not matched to a gene: 5. The germline V gene has CDR1 MNHEY and CDR2 SVGAGI. CDR3 length equals 14 residues. The chain's CDR3 is CASSRLAASYEQYF. The CDR3 region has the DNA TGTGCCAGCAGTCGGCTAGCGGCTTCCTACGAGCAGTACTTC.

The chain couples TRBV30 to TRBJ2-5; TRBD1 matches at 7 bases. Trimming cost V 0 bases and J 10 bases; bases outside gene matches: 11. The CDR3 extends over 14 amino acids. Germline-derived CDR1 and CDR2 are GTSNPN and SVGIG (reference sequence). Written as DNA, the CDR3 is TGTGCCTGGAGTGTACAAGGGGGCGCGACGGTCCAGTACTTC. Translation gives CAWSVQGGATVQYF. Full variable domain (outside the CDR3, taken from reference TRBV30 and TRBJ2-5): SQTIHQWPATLVQPVGSPLSLECTVEGTSNPNLYWYRQAAGRGLQLLFYSVGIGQISSEVPQNLSASRPQDRQFILSSKKLLLSDSGFYLCAWSVQGGATVQYFGPGTRLLVL.

This clone was seen only once. This chain links TRBV7-6 with TRBJ2-3; D is undetermined. The germline gives CDR1 SGHVS, CDR2 FNYEAQ. The CDR3 contains 13 residues. V lost 3 bases and J lost 6, with 10 bases in between. In DNA, the CDR3 is TGTGCCAGCAGCTTCTACCACGGGGATACGCAGTATTTT. Its protein is CASSFYHGDTQYF.

The chain links TRBV5-4 to TRBJ2-2, with 9 bases lining up with TRBD2. This CDR3 comprises 18 residues. In germline, CDR1 is SGHNT, CDR2 YYREEE (reference sequence). Trimming removed 4 bases from V and 6 bases from J; junction bases left unmatched: 16. The CDR3 spells CASSPTLAGGPGSGELFF. In DNA form, the CDR3 reads TGTGCCAGCAGCCCCACCCTGGCGGGGGGGCCTGGGTCCGGGGAGCTGTTTTTT. The full variable domain, completed using reference TRBV5-4 and TRBJ2-2, is ETGVTQSPTHLIKTRGQQVTLRCSSQSGHNTVSWYQQALGQGPQFIFQYYREEENGRGNFPPRFSGLQFPNYSSELNVNALELDDSALYLCASSPTLAGGPGSGELFFGEGSRLTVL.

The chain combines TRBV4-1 with TRBJ1-5, with a possible D match to TRBD1 (5 bases). V was pared by 0 bases and J by 6 bases, with 9 bases between. This CDR3 is 14 amino acids long. Per the germline V gene, CDR1 is MGHRA and CDR2 is YSYEKL. The CDR3 loop reads CASSQELRGQPQHF. Here the CDR3 DNA reads TGCGCCAGCAGCCAAGAACTAAGGGGTCAGCCCCAGCATTTT.

The J gene is TRBJ2-7, the V gene TRBV7-6, with 13 positions matching TRBD2. J gave up 4 bases and V 1 base, and 16 bases lay outside the gene matches. This CDR3 is 20 amino acids long. Germline V gene data show CDR1 as SGHVS and CDR2 as FNYEAQ. Here the CDR3 reads CASSLGAGLRTSGRGYEQYF. The CDR3 DNA follows: TGTGCCAGCAGCTTAGGGGCCGGATTGCGGACTAGCGGGAGAGGGTACGAGCAGTACTTC.

This chain links TRBV9 with TRBJ1-4, with TRBD1 matching 9 bases. Per the germline V gene, CDR1 is SGDLS and CDR2 is YYNGEE. This CDR3 is 16 amino acids long. V gave up 2 bases and J gave up 5 bases; unmatched junction bases: 7. In DNA form, the CDR3 reads TGTGCCAGCAGCGTGAACAGGGGGCTTCTAAATGAAAAACTGTTTTTT. The encoded protein is CASSVNRGLLNEKLFF.

This clone appeared once. This chain uses TRBV25-1 with TRBJ2-1; 7 nucleotides match TRBD1. The CDR3 contains 15 residues. J gave up 0 bases and V 4 bases, and 3 bases lay outside the gene matches. CDR1 and CDR2 from the germline V gene are MGHDK and SYGVNS. This CDR3 reads CASSAAGGSYNEQFF. CDR3 coding DNA: TGTGCCAGCAGTGCTGCAGGGGGCTCCTACAATGAGCAGTTCTTC.

This clone occurred once. The V call is TRBV5-1, the J call TRBJ1-5; possibly TRBD1 for D (5 bases). The CDR3 has 15 residues. The V end was cut by 0 bases, the J end by 2 bases, with 9 bases between. The germline V gene has CDR1 SGHRS and CDR2 YFSETQ. CDR3 bases: TGCGCCAGCAGCTTGGGGCCGGGGGGCAATCAGCCCCAGCATTTT. This gives the protein CASSLGPGGNQPQHF.

This clone came up once. The chain is built from TRBV6-1 and TRBJ2-7; TRBD2 aligns across 12 bases. This CDR3 has 15 amino acids. The junction had 4 bases not matched to a gene; V was cut back by 3 bases and J by 4 bases. Germline V CDR1 and CDR2: MNHNS, SASEGT. As DNA, the CDR3 is TGTGCCAGCAGTGATCGACTAGCGGGGGCTTACGAGCAGTACTTC. Protein: CASSDRLAGAYEQYF.

This chain connects TRBV11-2 to TRBJ1-1; 9 bases line up with TRBD1. Trimming took 7 bases from V and 1 from J; bases not matched to a gene: 10. The CDR3 contains 16 residues. Per the germline V gene, CDR1 is SGHAT and CDR2 is FQNNGV. The CDR3 loop is CASIRGQGKENTEAFF. CDR3 DNA: TGTGCCAGCATCCGGGGACAGGGCAAAGAGAACACTGAAGCTTTCTTT. Variable domain in full (rest from reference TRBV11-2 and TRBJ1-1): EAGVAQSPRYKIIEKRQSVAFWCNPISGHATLYWYQQILGQGPKLLIQFQNNGVVDDSQLPKDRFSAERLKGVDSTLKIQPAKLEDSAVYLCASIRGQGKENTEAFFGQGTRLTVV.

The rearrangement uses TRBV7-6 and TRBJ1-1; maybe TRBD1 (6 bases). Trimming removed 2 bases at V and 1 base at J, with 14 bases between. The CDR3 consists of 16 residues. CDR1 is SGHVS and CDR2 is FNYEAQ in the germline V gene. In DNA form, the CDR3 reads TGTGCCAGCAGCTTAACCCCAGGGGCTTCGAACACTGAAGCTTTCTTT. It yields the protein CASSLTPGASNTEAFF. Variable domain in full (rest from reference TRBV7-6 and TRBJ1-1): GAGVSQSPRYKVTKRGQDVALRCDPISGHVSLYWYRQALGQGPEFLTYFNYEAQQDKSGLPNDRFSAERPEGSISTLTIQRTEQRDSAMYRCASSLTPGASNTEAFFGQGTRLTVV.

The J gene is TRBJ2-6, the V gene TRBV10-3; 7 nucleotides match TRBD1. The CDR3 has 15 residues. The germline gives CDR1 ENHRY, CDR2 SYGVKD. V shed 8 bases, J shed 4 bases, and the junction held 8 bases outside the gene matches. CDR3 nucleotide sequence: TGTGCCATCTTCGACAGGGTTTCAGGGGCCAACGTCCTGACTTTC. Amino acid sequence: CAIFDRVSGANVLTF.

The rearrangement links TRBV2 to TRBJ2-1, with 9 bases that match TRBD1. The CDR3 spans 16 residues. With V trimmed by 6 bases and J by 4 bases, 10 bases remained unmatched. Germline V lookup: CDR1 SNHLY, CDR2 FYNNEI. The CDR3 nucleotides are TGTGCCAGCAGAGCACACCGGGACAGGGTATACAATGAGCAGTTCTTC. The encoded protein is CASRAHRDRVYNEQFF.

J is TRBJ2-7 and V is TRBV28; D might be TRBD1 (5 bases). The germline V gene has CDR1 MDHEN and CDR2 SYDVKM. Trimming stripped 1 base from V and 0 bases from J, with 10 bases between. This CDR3 is built from 15 residues. The CDR3 sequence: CASSLYGHLSYEQYF. The CDR3 region has the DNA TGTGCCAGCAGTTTATACGGACACCTCTCCTACGAGCAGTACTTC.

The CDR3 DNA follows: TGTGCCAGCAGTTACTCGAGTGGGGGCCTTTACAATGAGCAGTTCTTC. Translating it yields CASSYSSGGLYNEQFF. The rearrangement uses TRBV6-5 and TRBJ2-1; possibly TRBD1 for D (6 bases). Trimming cost V 0 bases and J 4 bases, with 13 bases left between them. The length of the CDR3 is 16 residues. The germline V gene has CDR1 MNHEY and CDR2 SVGAGI.

The rearrangement uses TRBV18 and TRBJ2-7, with D perhaps matching TRBD2 (6 bases). The CDR3 is made up of 13 amino acids. The germline gives CDR1 KGHSH, CDR2 LQKENI. Trimming took 2 bases from V and 5 from J, leaving 10 bases between them. As DNA, the CDR3 is TGTGCCAGCTCACCATTCGCGGGAAACGAGCAGTACTTC. Protein sequence: CASSPFAGNEQYF.

This clone was counted a single time. V and J are TRBV30 and TRBJ2-3; no reliable D call. V gave up 4 bases and J gave up 1 base, with 9 bases separating them. The CDR3 sequence is 13 residues long. Germline CDR1 is GTSNPN and CDR2 is SVGIG (reference sequence). CDR3 nucleotides: TGTGCCTGGAAGCTCTCCGGCACAGATACGCAGTATTTT. Amino acids: CAWKLSGTDTQYF.